The source of this T cell receptor beta chain is a study of CD8 T cells in Susac syndrome. Germline CDR1 is SEHNR and CDR2 is FQNEAQ (reference sequence). This CDR3 is 14 amino acids long. Germline trimming cut 5 bases from V and 0 bases from J; bases unmatched to any gene: 2. Reverse transcription of roughly 0.5 to 1 ug RNA was performed with random hexamers. TCRdb processed the immunoSEQ multiplex PCR reads anew with MiXCR; each CDR3 protein has one entry. The table includes hundreds of thousands of distinct CDR3 sequences, roughly 85% detected once. Material for sequencing was CD8+ T cells from PBMCs. The TCR originated in a human donor with multiple sclerosis. The chain combines TRBV7-9 with TRBJ2-5; 8 bases agree with TRBD2. The DNA for the CDR3 is TGTGCCAGCAGCCCGGGGGGGAACCAAGAGACCCAGTACTTC. Protein product: CASSPGGNQETQYF.